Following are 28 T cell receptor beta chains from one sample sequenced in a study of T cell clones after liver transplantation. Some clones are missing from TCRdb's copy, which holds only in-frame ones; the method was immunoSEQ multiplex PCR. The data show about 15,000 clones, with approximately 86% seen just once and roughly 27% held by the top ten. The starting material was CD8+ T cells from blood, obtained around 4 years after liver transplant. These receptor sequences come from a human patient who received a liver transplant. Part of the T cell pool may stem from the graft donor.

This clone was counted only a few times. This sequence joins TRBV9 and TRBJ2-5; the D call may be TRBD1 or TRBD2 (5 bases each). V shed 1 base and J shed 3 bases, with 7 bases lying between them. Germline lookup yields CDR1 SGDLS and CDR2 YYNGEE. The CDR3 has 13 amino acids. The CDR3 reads CASSVMGEETQYF. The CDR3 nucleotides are TGTGCCAGCAGCGTAATGGGGGAAGAGACCCAGTACTTC.

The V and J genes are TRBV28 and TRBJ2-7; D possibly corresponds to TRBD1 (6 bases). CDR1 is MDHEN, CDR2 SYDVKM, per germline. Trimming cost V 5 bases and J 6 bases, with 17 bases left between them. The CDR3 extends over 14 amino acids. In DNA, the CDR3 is TGTGCCAGCAGTAACACAGGGATTTCGGGCGAGCAGTACTTC. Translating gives CASSNTGISGEQYF.

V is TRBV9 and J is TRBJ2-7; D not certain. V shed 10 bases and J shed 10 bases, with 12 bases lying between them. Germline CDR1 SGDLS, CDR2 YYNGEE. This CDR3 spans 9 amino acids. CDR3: CAAPQDQYF. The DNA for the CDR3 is TGTGCCGCGCCCCAAGACCAGTACTTC.

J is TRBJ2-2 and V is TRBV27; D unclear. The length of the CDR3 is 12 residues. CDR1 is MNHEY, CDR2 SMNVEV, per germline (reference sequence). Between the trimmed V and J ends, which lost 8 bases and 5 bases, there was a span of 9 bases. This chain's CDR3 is CASARTTGELFF. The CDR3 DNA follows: TGTGCCAGCGCACGAACGACCGGGGAGCTGTTTTTT.

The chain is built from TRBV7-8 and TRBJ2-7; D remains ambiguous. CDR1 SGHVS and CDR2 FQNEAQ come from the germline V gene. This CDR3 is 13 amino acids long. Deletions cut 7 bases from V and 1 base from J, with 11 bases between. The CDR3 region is CASTVGLSYEQYF. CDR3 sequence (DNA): TGTGCCAGCACCGTAGGGCTATCCTACGAGCAGTACTTC.

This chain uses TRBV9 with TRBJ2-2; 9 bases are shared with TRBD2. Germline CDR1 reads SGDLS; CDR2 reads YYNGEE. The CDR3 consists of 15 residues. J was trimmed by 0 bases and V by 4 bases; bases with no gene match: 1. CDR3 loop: CASSSSGTNTGELFF. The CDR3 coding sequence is TGTGCCAGCAGCTCTAGCGGGACGAACACCGGGGAGCTGTTTTTT.

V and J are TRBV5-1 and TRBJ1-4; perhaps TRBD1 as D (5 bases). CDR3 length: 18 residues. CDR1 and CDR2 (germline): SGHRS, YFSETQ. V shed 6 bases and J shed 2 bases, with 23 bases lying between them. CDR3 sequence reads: CASTFASFQGDTNEKLFF. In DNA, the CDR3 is TGCGCCAGCACTTTTGCGAGCTTTCAAGGGGATACTAATGAAAAACTGTTTTTT.

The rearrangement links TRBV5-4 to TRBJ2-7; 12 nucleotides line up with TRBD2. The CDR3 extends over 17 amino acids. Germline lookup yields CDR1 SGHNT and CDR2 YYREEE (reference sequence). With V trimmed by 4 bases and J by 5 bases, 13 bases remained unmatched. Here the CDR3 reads CASSPKPSGGAQNEQYF. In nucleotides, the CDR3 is TGTGCCAGCAGCCCGAAACCTAGCGGGGGGGCTCAAAACGAGCAGTACTTC.

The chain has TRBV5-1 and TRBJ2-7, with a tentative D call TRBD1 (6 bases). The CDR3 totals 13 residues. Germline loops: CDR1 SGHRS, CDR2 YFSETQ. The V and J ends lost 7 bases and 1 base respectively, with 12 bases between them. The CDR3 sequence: CASGQTGSYEQYF. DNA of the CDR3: TGCGCCAGCGGACAGACAGGTTCCTACGAGCAGTACTTC. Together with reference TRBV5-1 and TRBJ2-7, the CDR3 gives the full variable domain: KAGVTQTPRYLIKTRGQQVTLSCSPISGHRSVSWYQQTPGQGLQFLFEYFSETQRNKGNFPGRFSGRQFSNSRSEMNVSTLELGDSALYLCASGQTGSYEQYFGPGTRLTVT.

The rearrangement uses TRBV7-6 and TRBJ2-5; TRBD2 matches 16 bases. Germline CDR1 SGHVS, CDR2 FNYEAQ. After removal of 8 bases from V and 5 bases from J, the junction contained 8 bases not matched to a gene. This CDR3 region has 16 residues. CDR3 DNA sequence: TGTGCCAGCGGGGGGACTAGCGGGAGGGCCGGGGAGACCCAGTACTTC. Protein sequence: CASGGTSGRAGETQYF.

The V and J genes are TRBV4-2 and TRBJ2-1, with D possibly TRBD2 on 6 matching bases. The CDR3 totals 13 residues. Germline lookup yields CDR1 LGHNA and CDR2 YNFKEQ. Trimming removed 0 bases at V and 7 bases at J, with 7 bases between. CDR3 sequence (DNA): TGTGCCAGCAGCCAAGATGGGGGGAATGAGCAGTTCTTC. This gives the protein CASSQDGGNEQFF.

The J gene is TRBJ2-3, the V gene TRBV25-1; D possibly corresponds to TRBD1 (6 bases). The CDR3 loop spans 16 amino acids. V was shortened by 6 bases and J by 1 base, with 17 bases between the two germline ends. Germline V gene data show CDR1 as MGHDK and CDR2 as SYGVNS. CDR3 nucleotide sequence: TGTGCCAGCAGCTCGAACAGGGTTCTGGGCACAGATACGCAGTATTTT. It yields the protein CASSSNRVLGTDTQYF.

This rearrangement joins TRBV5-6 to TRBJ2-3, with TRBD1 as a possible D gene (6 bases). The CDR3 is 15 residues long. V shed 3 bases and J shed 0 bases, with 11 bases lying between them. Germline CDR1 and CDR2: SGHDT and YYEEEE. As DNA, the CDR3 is TGTGCCAGCAGCTGGTGGACAGCGAGCACAGATACGCAGTATTTT. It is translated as CASSWWTASTDTQYF.

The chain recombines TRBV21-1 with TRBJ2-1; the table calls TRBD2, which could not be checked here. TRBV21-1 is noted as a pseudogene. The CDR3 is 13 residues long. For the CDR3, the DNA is TGTGCCAGCAGCGACTGTAGCGGGGGAGAGCAGTTCTTC. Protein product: CASSDCSGGEQFF.

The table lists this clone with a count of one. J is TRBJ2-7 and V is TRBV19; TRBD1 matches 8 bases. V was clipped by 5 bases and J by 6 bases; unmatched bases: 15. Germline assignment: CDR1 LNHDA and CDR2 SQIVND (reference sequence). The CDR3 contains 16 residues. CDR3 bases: TGTGCCAGTAGTGTTACCTCCGGGACAGGATTCACCGAGCAGTACTTC. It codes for CASSVTSGTGFTEQYF.

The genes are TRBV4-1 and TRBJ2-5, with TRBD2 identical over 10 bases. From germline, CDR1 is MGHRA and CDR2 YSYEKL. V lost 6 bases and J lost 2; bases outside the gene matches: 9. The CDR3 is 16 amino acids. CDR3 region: CASSSGRFPGQETQYF. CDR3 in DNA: TGCGCCAGCAGTAGCGGGAGGTTTCCCGGACAAGAGACCCAGTACTTC.

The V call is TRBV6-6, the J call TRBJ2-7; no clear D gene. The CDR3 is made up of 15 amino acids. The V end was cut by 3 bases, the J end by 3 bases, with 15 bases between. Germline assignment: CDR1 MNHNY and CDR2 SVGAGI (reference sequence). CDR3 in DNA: TGTGCCAGCAGTTATCTCCCCGGAAAGGGCTACGAGCAGTACTTC. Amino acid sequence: CASSYLPGKGYEQYF.

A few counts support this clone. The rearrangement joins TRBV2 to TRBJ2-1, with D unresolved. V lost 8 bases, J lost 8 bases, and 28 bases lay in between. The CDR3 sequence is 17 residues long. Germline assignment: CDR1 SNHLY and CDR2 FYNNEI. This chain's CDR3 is CASLDMRRTIISDEQFF. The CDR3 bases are TGTGCCAGCCTCGACATGCGCCGCACAATTATATCCGATGAGCAGTTCTTC.

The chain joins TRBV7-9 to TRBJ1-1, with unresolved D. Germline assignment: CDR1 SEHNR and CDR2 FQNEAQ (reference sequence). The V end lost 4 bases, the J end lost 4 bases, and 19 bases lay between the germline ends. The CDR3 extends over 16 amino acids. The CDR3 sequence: CASSSPEPRHSTEAFF. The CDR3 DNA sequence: TGTGCCAGCAGCTCCCCAGAACCCAGACATAGCACTGAAGCTTTCTTT.

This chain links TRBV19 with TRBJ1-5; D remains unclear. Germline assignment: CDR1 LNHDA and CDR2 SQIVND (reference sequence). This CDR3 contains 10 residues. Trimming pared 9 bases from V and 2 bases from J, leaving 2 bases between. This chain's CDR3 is CASRNQPQHF. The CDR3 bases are TGTGCCAGCCGCAATCAGCCCCAGCATTTT.

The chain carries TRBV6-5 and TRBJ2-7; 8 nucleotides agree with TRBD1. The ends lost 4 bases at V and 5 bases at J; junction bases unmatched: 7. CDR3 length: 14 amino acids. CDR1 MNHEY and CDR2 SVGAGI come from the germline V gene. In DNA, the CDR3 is TGTGCCAGCAGTTTAGGACAGGGTCTTGACGAGCAGTACTTC. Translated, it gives CASSLGQGLDEQYF.

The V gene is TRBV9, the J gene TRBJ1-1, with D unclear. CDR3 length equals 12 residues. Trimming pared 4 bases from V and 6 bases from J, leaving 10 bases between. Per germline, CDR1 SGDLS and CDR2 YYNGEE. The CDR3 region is CASSPSDAEAFF. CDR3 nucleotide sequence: TGTGCCAGCAGCCCCAGCGACGCTGAAGCTTTCTTT.

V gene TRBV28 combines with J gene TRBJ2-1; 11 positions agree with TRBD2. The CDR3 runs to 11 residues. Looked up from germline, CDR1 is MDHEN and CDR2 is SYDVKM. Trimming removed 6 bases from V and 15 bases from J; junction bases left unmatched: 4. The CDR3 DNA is TGTGCCAGCAGCTCTAGCGGGGGGCGGTTCTTC. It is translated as CASSSSGGRFF.

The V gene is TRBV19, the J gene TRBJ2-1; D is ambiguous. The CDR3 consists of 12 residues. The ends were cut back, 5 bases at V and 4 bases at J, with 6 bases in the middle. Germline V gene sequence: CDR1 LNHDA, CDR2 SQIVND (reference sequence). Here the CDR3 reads CASSWAYNEQFF. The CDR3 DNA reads TGTGCCAGTAGTTGGGCATACAATGAGCAGTTCTTC. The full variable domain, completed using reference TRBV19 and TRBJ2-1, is DGGITQSPKYLFRKEGQNVTLSCEQNLNHDAMYWYRQDPGQGLRLIYYSQIVNDFQKGDIAEGYSVSREKKESFPLTVTSAQKNPTAFYLCASSWAYNEQFFGPGTRLTVL.

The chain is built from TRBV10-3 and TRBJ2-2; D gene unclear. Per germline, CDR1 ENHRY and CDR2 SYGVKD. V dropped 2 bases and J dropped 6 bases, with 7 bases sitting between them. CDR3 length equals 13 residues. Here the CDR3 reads CAISEGWAGELFF. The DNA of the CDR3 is TGTGCCATCAGTGAGGGTTGGGCCGGGGAGCTGTTTTTT.

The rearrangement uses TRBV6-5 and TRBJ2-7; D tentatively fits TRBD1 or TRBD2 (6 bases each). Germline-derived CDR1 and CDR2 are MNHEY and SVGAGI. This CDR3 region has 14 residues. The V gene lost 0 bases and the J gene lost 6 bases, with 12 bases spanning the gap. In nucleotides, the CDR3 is TGTGCCAGCAGTTACTCCCCGGGGGCGGGCGAGCAGTACTTC. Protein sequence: CASSYSPGAGEQYF.

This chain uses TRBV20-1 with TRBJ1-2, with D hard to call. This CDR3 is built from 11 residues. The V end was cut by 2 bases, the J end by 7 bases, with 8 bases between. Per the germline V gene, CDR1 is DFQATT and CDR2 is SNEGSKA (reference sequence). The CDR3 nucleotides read TGCAGTGCTAGAAGCACACGTGGCTACACCTTC. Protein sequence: CSARSTRGYTF.

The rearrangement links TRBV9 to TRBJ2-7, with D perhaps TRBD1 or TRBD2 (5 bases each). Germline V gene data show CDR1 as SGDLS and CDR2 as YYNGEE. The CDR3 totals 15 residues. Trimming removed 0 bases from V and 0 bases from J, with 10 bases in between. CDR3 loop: CASSVGGDSSYEQYF. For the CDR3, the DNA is TGTGCCAGCAGCGTAGGGGGAGACAGCTCCTACGAGCAGTACTTC.